The present TCR beta chain was sequenced within a study of cytomegalovirus exposure and HLA in healthy donors. The PCR used 60 Vbeta and 13 Jbeta primers. The protocol was immunoSEQ multiplex PCR, while the TCRdb copy is restricted to in-frame clones and leaves out a portion. The sample carries 180,000 or so clones, 77% recorded once. The receptor was isolated from a woman aged 55-69 years in good health and CMV-seropositive. Sequenced sample: PBMCs.

The CDR3 is CAWGQGNSEQYF. The CDR3 bases are TGTGCCTGGGGGCAGGGTAATAGCGAGCAGTACTTC. The gene calls are TRBV30 and TRBJ2-7, with D possibly being TRBD1 (5 bases). V dropped 5 bases and J dropped 6 bases, with 14 bases sitting between them. The CDR3 totals 12 residues. Looked up from germline, CDR1 is GTSNPN and CDR2 is SVGIG (reference sequence).